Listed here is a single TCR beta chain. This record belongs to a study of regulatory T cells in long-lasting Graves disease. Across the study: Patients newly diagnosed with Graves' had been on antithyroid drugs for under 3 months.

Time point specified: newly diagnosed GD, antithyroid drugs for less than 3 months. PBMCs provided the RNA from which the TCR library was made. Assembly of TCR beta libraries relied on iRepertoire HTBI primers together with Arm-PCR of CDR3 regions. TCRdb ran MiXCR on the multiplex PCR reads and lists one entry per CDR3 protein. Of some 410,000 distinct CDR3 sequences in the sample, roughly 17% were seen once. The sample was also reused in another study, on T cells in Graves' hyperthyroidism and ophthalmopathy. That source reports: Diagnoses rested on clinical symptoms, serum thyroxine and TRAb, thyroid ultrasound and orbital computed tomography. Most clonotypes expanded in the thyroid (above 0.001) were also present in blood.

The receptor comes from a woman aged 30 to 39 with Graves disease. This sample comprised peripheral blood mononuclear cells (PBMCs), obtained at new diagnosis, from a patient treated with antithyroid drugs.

The CDR3 nucleotides are TGTGCCAGCAGCTGGGGGCGGCGCGGTTGGTGGAACACTGAAGCTTTCTTT. It codes for CASSWGRRGWWNTEAFF. V usage is TRBV7-9 and J usage is TRBJ1-1; TRBD1 might be the D (6 bases). Trimming took off 4 bases at V and 1 base at J, with 19 bases between the two ends. CDR1 SEHNR and CDR2 FQNEAQ come from the germline V gene (reference sequence). CDR3 size: 17 residues.